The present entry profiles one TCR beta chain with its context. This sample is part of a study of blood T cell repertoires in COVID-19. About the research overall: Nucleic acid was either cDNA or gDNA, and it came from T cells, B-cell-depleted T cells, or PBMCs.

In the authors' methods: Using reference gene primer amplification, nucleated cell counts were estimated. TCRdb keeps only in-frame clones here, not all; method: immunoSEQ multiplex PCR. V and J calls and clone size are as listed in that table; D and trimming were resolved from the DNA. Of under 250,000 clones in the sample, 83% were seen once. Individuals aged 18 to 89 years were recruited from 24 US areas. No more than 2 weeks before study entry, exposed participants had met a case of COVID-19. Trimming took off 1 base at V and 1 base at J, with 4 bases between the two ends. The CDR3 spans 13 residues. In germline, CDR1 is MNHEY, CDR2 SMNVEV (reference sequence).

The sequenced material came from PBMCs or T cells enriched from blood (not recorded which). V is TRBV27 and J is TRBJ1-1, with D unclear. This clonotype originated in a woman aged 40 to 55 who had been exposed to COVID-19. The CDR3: CASSLWANTEAFF. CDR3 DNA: TGTGCCAGCAGTTTATGGGCGAACACTGAAGCTTTCTTT.